One and the same sample provided the 5 T cell receptor beta chains below, sequenced in a study of glioma-infiltrating T cells after dendritic cell vaccination. Time point denoted: after dendritic cell vaccination, including at tumor progression/relapse. Here immunoSEQ multiplex PCR was the method, and the copy in TCRdb shows in-frame clones only, minus some. The table includes approximately 50,000 clones, over 75% detected once. Sequencing was performed on blood, taken after dendritic cell vaccination. These receptors all stem from a human donor with glioblastoma.

The chain joins TRBV4-2 to TRBJ2-7, with D perhaps TRBD2 (5 bases). Germline CDR1 is LGHNA and CDR2 is YNFKEQ. The CDR3 is 19 residues long. Trimming left V 0 bases short and J 1 base short, with 22 bases between. DNA of the CDR3: TGTGCCAGCAGCCAAGAAGGTCCGGGGAGCGAAAAAGGGTCCTACGAGCAGTACTTC. Amino acids: CASSQEGPGSEKGSYEQYF.

V gene TRBV29-1 combines with J gene TRBJ2-4; 10 bases fit TRBD2. Germline values: CDR1 SQVTM, CDR2 ANQGSEA. This CDR3 has 14 amino acids. V trimming: 6 bases; J trimming: 9 bases; junction bases outside the gene matches: 11. CDR3 nucleotide sequence: TGCAGCGTCCTCGGACTAGCGGATAATATCATTCAGTACTTC. Protein: CSVLGLADNIIQYF.

J is TRBJ1-2 and V is TRBV5-8; weak D call: TRBD1 (5 bases). The CDR3 is 14 amino acids. Germline lookup yields CDR1 SGHTS and CDR2 YDEGEE. V was pared by 0 bases and J by 8 bases, with 14 bases between. CDR3 bases: TGTGCCAGCAGCTTGGAACTTAGGGGATGGGGCTACACCTTC. It translates to CASSLELRGWGYTF.

The chain is built from TRBV11-1 and TRBJ2-7; TRBD2 matches 10 bases. The CDR3 runs 15 residues. V gave up 4 bases and J gave up 3 bases; unmatched junction bases: 6. Per the germline V gene, CDR1 is SGHAT and CDR2 is FQDESV (reference sequence). The DNA for the CDR3 is TGTGCCAGCAGCTACCAACTAGCGGGGAACTACGAGCAGTACTTC. Translated: CASSYQLAGNYEQYF.

The chain has TRBV13 and TRBJ2-7; 7 bases agree with TRBD1. The CDR3 sequence is 16 residues long. Trimming cost V 3 bases and J 1 base; bases outside gene matches: 9. Germline V CDR1 and CDR2: PRHDT, FYEKMQ (reference sequence). This chain's CDR3 is CASSFTGAPISYEQYF. The CDR3 DNA reads TGTGCCAGCAGCTTTACAGGGGCCCCTATATCCTACGAGCAGTACTTC.